The 26 T cell receptor beta chains listed next were all sequenced from one sample in a study of graft-versus-host responses after intestinal transplantation. Profiling relied on immunoSEQ multiplex PCR, and the TCRdb table lists in-frame clones only, not all of them. The sample shows tens of thousands of clones, around 92% of them seen only once. Their cognate antigens are unknown. Sequences were derived from unstimulated CD4+ T cells sorted from spleen or lymph node cells, sampled before transplant. The receptors come from a human donor who was the organ donor for an intestinal transplant.

The chain uses TRBV7-9 and TRBJ1-2; 12 bases match TRBD1. The length of the CDR3 is 15 residues. The V gene's germline CDR1 is SEHNR and CDR2 FQNEAQ (reference sequence). Trimming at V came to 5 bases and at J to 7 bases, leaving 8 bases not matched to a gene. The CDR3 spells CASSLTGTGGSGYTF. DNA for the CDR3: TGTGCCAGCAGCCTAACCGGGACAGGGGGCTCTGGCTACACCTTC.

This chain joins TRBV5-6 and TRBJ2-4; D is undetermined. V shed 4 bases and J shed 0 bases, with 11 bases lying between them. The CDR3 consists of 15 residues. Germline V gives CDR1 SGHDT, CDR2 YYEEEE. In DNA form, the CDR3 reads TGTGCCAGCAGCGCACGACACGTAGCCAAAAACATTCAGTACTTC. Translated: CASSARHVAKNIQYF. Variable domain in full (rest from reference TRBV5-6 and TRBJ2-4): DAGVTQSPTHLIKTRGQQVTLRCSPKSGHDTVSWYQQALGQGPQFIFQYYEEEERQRGNFPDRFSGHQFPNYSSELNVNALLLGDSALYLCASSARHVAKNIQYFGAGTRLSVL.

A few counts support this clone. V gene TRBV6-5 combines with J gene TRBJ1-4; 10 positions match TRBD1. CDR1 and CDR2 (germline): MNHEY, SVGAGI. The trim removed 2 bases at V and 7 bases at J, leaving 4 bases unmatched. This CDR3 has 15 residues. CDR3 protein: CASSYTDRGREKLFF. DNA for the CDR3: TGTGCCAGCAGTTACACAGACAGGGGGCGTGAAAAACTGTTTTTT.

V usage is TRBV5-4 and J usage is TRBJ1-1, with a possible D match to TRBD1 (5 bases). V was cut by 2 bases and J by 0 bases, with 14 bases left in between. The CDR3 totals 16 residues. Germline V gene sequence: CDR1 SGHNT, CDR2 YYREEE (reference sequence). CDR3 sequence: CASSLPGAGLNTEAFF. The CDR3 DNA follows: TGTGCCAGCAGCTTACCGGGTGCAGGGCTGAACACTGAAGCTTTCTTT.

The CDR3 spells CASSSTIYSLTSGFYNEQFF. Written as DNA, the CDR3 is TGTGCCAGCAGCTCGACCATTTACAGCCTGACTAGCGGCTTCTACAATGAGCAGTTCTTC. The chain employs TRBV5-4 and TRBJ2-1; TRBD2 aligns across 9 bases. Germline V CDR1 and CDR2: SGHNT, YYREEE (reference sequence). V lost 3 bases to trimming and J lost 3 bases; unmatched junction nucleotides: 19. The CDR3 has 20 residues.

The rearrangement links TRBV14 to TRBJ1-1; 7 nucleotides align to TRBD1. The trim removed 3 bases at V and 0 bases at J, leaving 1 base unmatched. Looked up from germline, CDR1 is SGHDN and CDR2 is FVKESK. The CDR3 runs to 14 residues. CDR3 loop: CASSHGQVNTEAFF. For the CDR3, the DNA is TGTGCCAGCAGCCACGGACAGGTGAACACTGAAGCTTTCTTT. The entire variable domain, with the rest obtained from reference TRBV14 and TRBJ1-1, is as follows: EAGVTQFPSHSVIEKGQTVTLRCDPISGHDNLYWYRRVMGKEIKFLLHFVKESKQDESGMPNNRFLAERTGGTYSTLKVQPAELEDSGVYFCASSHGQVNTEAFFGQGTRLTVV.

The chain couples TRBV9 to TRBJ1-2; 7 bases map to TRBD1. The germline V gene has CDR1 SGDLS and CDR2 YYNGEE. The CDR3 is made up of 14 amino acids. Losses at the gene ends were 1 base for V and 2 bases for J; bases not matched to a gene: 2. Written as DNA, the CDR3 is TGTGCCAGCAGCGTATACAGGGGAAACTATGGCTACACCTTC. This encodes CASSVYRGNYGYTF.

V usage is TRBV28 and J usage is TRBJ1-4; D gene unclear. Per the germline V gene, CDR1 is MDHEN and CDR2 is SYDVKM. CDR3 length: 12 amino acids. The V end was cut by 4 bases, the J end by 7 bases, with 7 bases between. CDR3 sequence reads: CASSSAVEKLFF. The CDR3 DNA is TGTGCCAGCAGTTCCGCAGTTGAAAAACTGTTTTTT.

This sequence joins TRBV28 and TRBJ2-2; TRBD2 matches 10 bases. V lost 7 bases and J lost 8; bases outside the gene matches: 10. The CDR3 is 15 residues long. CDR1 is MDHEN, CDR2 SYDVKM, per germline. In DNA form, the CDR3 reads TGTGCCAGCAACACCGTAGCGGGAGGTTCGGGGGAGCTGTTTTTT. Residues: CASNTVAGGSGELFF.

This sequence joins TRBV7-2 and TRBJ2-2; tentative D call: TRBD2 (6 bases). CDR1 is SGHTA and CDR2 is FQGNSA in the germline V gene. The ends were cut back, 7 bases at V and 5 bases at J, with 20 bases in the middle. The CDR3 consists of 16 residues. CDR3 coding DNA: TGTGCCAGCAACATAGCGGCGGGCAAAGGAACCGGGGAGCTGTTTTTT. Amino acid sequence: CASNIAAGKGTGELFF.

This clone showed up just once. The chain couples TRBV2 to TRBJ1-4; 9 nucleotides match TRBD1. The J segment lost 6 bases and the V segment lost 7 bases, leaving 6 bases of the junction unmatched. This CDR3 region has 14 residues. Germline CDR1 SNHLY, CDR2 FYNNEI. DNA for the CDR3: TGTGCCAGCACCACCGGGACAGGGCATGAAAAACTGTTTTTT. Translated: CASTTGTGHEKLFF.

The chain employs TRBV6-5 and TRBJ1-5; 7 bases match TRBD1. J gave up 6 bases and V 6 bases, and 5 bases lay outside the gene matches. The CDR3 is 13 residues long. Germline values: CDR1 MNHEY, CDR2 SVGAGI. The CDR3 loop reads CASSPQGIQPQHF. In nucleotides, the CDR3 is TGTGCCAGCAGCCCACAGGGGATTCAGCCCCAGCATTTT.

The chain combines TRBV5-1 with TRBJ2-7; TRBD2 agrees at 11 bases. Germline lookup yields CDR1 SGHRS and CDR2 YFSETQ. V lost 1 base to trimming and J lost 6 bases; unmatched junction nucleotides: 9. The CDR3 totals 16 residues. This chain's CDR3 is CASSLLAGGLSSEQYF. For the CDR3, the DNA is TGCGCCAGCAGCTTGTTAGCGGGAGGGCTGTCGAGCGAGCAGTACTTC.

This sequence joins TRBV5-1 and TRBJ2-7, with D tentatively TRBD1 (5 bases). Trimming took off 0 bases at V and 0 bases at J, with 10 bases between the two ends. CDR3 length equals 15 residues. Germline-derived CDR1 and CDR2 are SGHRS and YFSETQ. The CDR3 region is CASSLGRGLSYEQYF. The CDR3, as DNA: TGCGCCAGCAGCTTGGGAAGGGGTCTCTCCTACGAGCAGTACTTC.

This clone was counted a single time. The V call is TRBV11-2, the J call TRBJ1-3; no reliable D call. V lost 5 bases, J lost 3 bases, and 14 bases lay in between. Germline assignment: CDR1 SGHAT and CDR2 FQNNGV. The CDR3 contains 15 residues. CDR3 DNA sequence: TGTGCCAGCAGCAACAGCGGGAGTTTTGGAAACACCATATATTTT. Amino acids: CASSNSGSFGNTIYF.

The chain recombines TRBV5-1 with TRBJ2-5, with TRBD1 identical over 10 bases. The trim removed 4 bases at V and 5 bases at J, leaving 11 bases unmatched. Germline CDR1 reads SGHRS; CDR2 reads YFSETQ. The CDR3 is made up of 16 amino acids. The chain's CDR3 is CASSPNDRGPWETQYF. CDR3 nucleotides: TGCGCCAGCAGCCCCAATGACAGGGGGCCTTGGGAGACCCAGTACTTC.

CDR3 DNA sequence: TGTGCCAGCAAAAAACTAGCGGATTCCACAGATACGCAGTATTTT. This translates into CASKKLADSTDTQYF. The genes are TRBV2 and TRBJ2-3; 8 positions match TRBD2. Germline CDR1 is SNHLY and CDR2 is FYNNEI. The CDR3 extends over 15 amino acids. With 7 bases clipped from V and 2 bases from J, the junction kept 8 bases outside the gene matches.

This clone was counted once. This chain connects TRBV7-2 to TRBJ2-7, with 7 bases lining up with TRBD1. J lost 4 bases, V lost 5 bases, and 14 bases had no gene match. This CDR3 is built from 16 residues. Per germline, CDR1 SGHTA and CDR2 FQGNSA. The CDR3 loop is CASSPTPGTASYEQYF. CDR3 nucleotide sequence: TGTGCCAGCAGCCCCACCCCCGGGACAGCGAGTTACGAGCAGTACTTC.

The V call is TRBV28, the J call TRBJ1-1; D is possibly TRBD1 (6 bases). The CDR3 totals 15 residues. CDR1 MDHEN and CDR2 SYDVKM come from the germline V gene. Trimming left V 6 bases short and J 2 bases short, with 16 bases between. CDR3 sequence (DNA): TGTGCCAGCAGCCCGGGGGGGGCGGATAACACTGAAGCTTTCTTT. This translates into CASSPGGADNTEAFF.

This sequence joins TRBV12-5 and TRBJ1-2; 12 nucleotides align to TRBD1. The CDR3 totals 17 residues. From germline, CDR1 is LGHNT and CDR2 FRNRAP. The CDR3 DNA sequence: TGTGCCCCCCTCAGGGGGGTCCGGGACAGGGGGCAGGGGGGCTACACCTTC. It yields the protein CAPLRGVRDRGQGGYTF.

The chain uses TRBV6-1 and TRBJ2-7; D may be TRBD1 (5 bases). CDR3 length: 14 amino acids. Germline CDR1 is MNHNS and CDR2 is SASEGT. With 3 bases removed from V and 2 bases from J, the gap between germline ends came to 11 bases. CDR3: CASSDLRAPYEQYF. CDR3 sequence (DNA): TGTGCCAGCAGTGACCTCAGGGCACCCTACGAGCAGTACTTC.

This clone came up once. The chain couples TRBV4-1 to TRBJ1-1, with no clear D. V lost 0 bases and J lost 2, with 13 bases in between. Germline V gene sequence: CDR1 MGHRA, CDR2 YSYEKL. The CDR3 totals 16 residues. In DNA, the CDR3 is TGCGCCAGCAGCCAAGAAGTTTCAGGTCTAAACACTGAAGCTTTCTTT. Amino acids: CASSQEVSGLNTEAFF.

The J gene is TRBJ2-3, the V gene TRBV10-3; TRBD2 matches 9 bases. There are 16 residues in the CDR3. Per germline, CDR1 ENHRY and CDR2 SYGVKD. The junction had 7 bases not matched to a gene; V was cut back by 4 bases and J by 2 bases. Here the CDR3 DNA reads TGTGCCATCAGTGGGGCTAGCGGGAAGGTCACAGATACGCAGTATTTT. Translating it yields CAISGASGKVTDTQYF.

The rearrangement links TRBV7-3 to TRBJ2-3; D possibly corresponds to TRBD2 (6 bases). Germline V lookup: CDR1 SGHTA, CDR2 FQGTGA. The CDR3 consists of 15 residues. Trimming cost V 1 base and J 0 bases, with 8 bases left between them. CDR3 sequence reads: CASSLIGRSTDTQYF. CDR3 nucleotide sequence: TGTGCCAGCAGCTTAATTGGGAGGAGCACAGATACGCAGTATTTT.

The V and J genes are TRBV5-4 and TRBJ2-5; TRBD2 agrees at 11 bases. Trimming at V came to 0 bases and at J to 4 bases, leaving 11 bases not matched to a gene. CDR3 length: 18 residues. Germline CDR1 is SGHNT and CDR2 is YYREEE (reference sequence). The CDR3 DNA sequence: TGTGCCAGCAGCTTGGGTGGCCTAGCGGGAGGAGTGAGAGAGACCCAGTACTTC. This gives the protein CASSLGGLAGGVRETQYF.

The J gene is TRBJ2-2, the V gene TRBV5-1; a weak D match, TRBD2 (6 bases). Trimming cost V 4 bases and J 5 bases, with 15 bases left between them. Germline assignment: CDR1 SGHRS and CDR2 YFSETQ. The CDR3 sequence is 15 residues long. CDR3 sequence reads: CASSIGISGTGELFF. In DNA form, the CDR3 reads TGCGCCAGCAGCATAGGAATTAGCGGAACCGGGGAGCTGTTTTTT.